Below are 32 T cell receptor beta chains sequenced from a single sample in a study of T cell changes during pregnancy in multiple sclerosis. TCRdb keeps only in-frame clones here, not all; method: immunoSEQ multiplex PCR. This sample has about 59,000 clones, with approximately 90% found just once. The sample here was peripheral blood, taken in the second trimester of pregnancy. The origin of the receptors is a female donor in good health, enrolled as a control in a pregnancy study.

The chain is built from TRBV5-1 and TRBJ2-7; TRBD2 agrees at 8 bases. The V and J ends lost 7 bases and 2 bases, in that order; junction bases with no gene match: 11. The CDR3 covers 15 residues. Germline values: CDR1 SGHRS, CDR2 YFSETQ. CDR3 residues: CASSFLAGRTYEQYF. In DNA, the CDR3 is TGCGCCAGCTCTTTTTTAGCGGGACGGACCTACGAGCAGTACTTC.

In this sample, this clone turned up once. The chain uses TRBV4-3 and TRBJ2-3, with 11 bases lining up with TRBD1. V gave up 1 base and J gave up 6 bases; unmatched junction bases: 6. Germline V gene sequence: CDR1 LGHNA, CDR2 YSLEER. This CDR3 has 16 amino acids. CDR3 bases: TGCGCCAGCAGCCAAGGGACAGGGGGCCACCCCGATACGCAGTATTTT. This codes for CASSQGTGGHPDTQYF.

V gene TRBV30 combines with J gene TRBJ2-7; possible D gene TRBD2, 6 bases. Germline V gene sequence: CDR1 GTSNPN, CDR2 SVGIG (reference sequence). Trimming stripped 5 bases from V and 7 bases from J, with 21 bases between. The CDR3 contains 14 residues. The chain's CDR3 is CAWGGTRSPPEQYF. CDR3 in DNA: TGTGCCTGGGGCGGGACTCGCTCCCCTCCTGAGCAGTACTTC.

This clone was counted a few times. The rearrangement links TRBV5-1 to TRBJ2-7; 9 nucleotides line up with TRBD1. There are 15 residues in the CDR3. The germline gives CDR1 SGHRS, CDR2 YFSETQ. V lost 0 bases to trimming and J lost 4 bases; unmatched junction nucleotides: 5. The CDR3 loop reads CASSLDGTGKYEQYF. The CDR3 nucleotides are TGCGCCAGCAGCTTGGATGGGACAGGGAAGTACGAGCAGTACTTC.

V and J are TRBV11-3 and TRBJ2-7; the D gene is possibly TRBD2 (6 bases). The CDR3 is 16 amino acids. From germline, CDR1 is SGHNT and CDR2 YENEEA. V lost 1 base to trimming and J lost 7 bases, with 20 bases between them. The CDR3 DNA follows: TGTGCCAGCAGCTTAGTTGACAGAACGGGGGAAGGTGAGCAGTACTTC. Translating it yields CASSLVDRTGEGEQYF. Drawing the rest from reference TRBV11-3 and TRBJ2-7, the complete variable domain is EAGVVQSPRYKIIEKKQPVAFWCNPISGHNTLYWYLQNLGQGPELLIRYENEEAVDDSQLPKDRFSAERLKGVDSTLKIQPAELGDSAVYLCASSLVDRTGEGEQYFGPGTRLTVT.

This clone was counted once. The chain is built from TRBV11-2 and TRBJ2-5; TRBD2 is a possible D gene (6 bases). Germline-derived CDR1 and CDR2 are SGHAT and FQNNGV. CDR3 length equals 10 residues. Trimming pared 8 bases from V and 5 bases from J, leaving 6 bases between. The CDR3 protein is CASGGETQYF. The CDR3 DNA reads as TGTGCCAGCGGGGGGGAGACCCAGTACTTC.

This clone was counted once. The V call is TRBV2, the J call TRBJ1-1, with 7 bases matching TRBD1. The trim removed 9 bases at V and 4 bases at J, leaving 8 bases unmatched. CDR1 SNHLY and CDR2 FYNNEI come from the germline V gene. This CDR3 region has 13 residues. The CDR3 here is CARMGQRGTEAFF. The CDR3 bases are TGTGCCAGAATGGGACAGCGCGGCACTGAAGCTTTCTTT.

The CDR3 DNA reads TGTGCCAGTAGTATGACGGGGGGCAGGGAGACCCAGTACTTC. Residues: CASSMTGGRETQYF. The J gene is TRBJ2-5, the V gene TRBV19; D is perhaps TRBD2 (7 bases). The germline V gene has CDR1 LNHDA and CDR2 SQIVND (reference sequence). The V gene lost 3 bases and the J gene lost 5 bases, with 13 bases spanning the gap. This CDR3 is 14 amino acids long.

This chain uses TRBV10-3 with TRBJ2-1, with D possibly being TRBD1 (5 bases). CDR3 size: 16 residues. Germline V CDR1 and CDR2: ENHRY, SYGVKD. V was clipped by 4 bases and J by 3 bases, with 16 bases between them. This CDR3 reads CAISANRMVLYNEQFF. The CDR3 region has the DNA TGTGCCATCAGTGCTAACAGGATGGTGCTCTACAATGAGCAGTTCTTC.

The chain carries TRBV19 and TRBJ1-5; unclear D gene. Trimming shortened V by 3 bases and J by 7 bases, and 10 bases separated the two germline ends. The CDR3 runs to 13 residues. The germline gives CDR1 LNHDA, CDR2 SQIVND (reference sequence). The CDR3 DNA is TGTGCCAGTAGTATTGGCCTCTTGCAGCCCCAGCATTTT. It encodes CASSIGLLQPQHF.

The chain links TRBV9 to TRBJ2-1; the match to TRBD2 covers 11 bases. CDR3 length: 17 residues. From germline, CDR1 is SGDLS and CDR2 YYNGEE. With 2 bases clipped from V and 3 bases from J, the junction kept 7 bases outside the gene matches. CDR3 residues: CASSVVAGGPVYNEQFF. The CDR3 DNA follows: TGTGCCAGCAGCGTTGTAGCGGGAGGGCCCGTCTACAATGAGCAGTTCTTC.

The gene calls are TRBV5-6 and TRBJ1-3, with unresolved D. Looked up from germline, CDR1 is SGHDT and CDR2 is YYEEEE. V was clipped by 3 bases and J by 3 bases, with 13 bases between them. The CDR3 totals 15 residues. CDR3 sequence reads: CASSSDTVGGNTIYF. The CDR3 bases are TGTGCCAGCAGCTCCGACACGGTCGGTGGAAACACCATATATTTT.

The V and J genes are TRBV28 and TRBJ2-2, with D tentatively TRBD2 (6 bases). Germline CDR1 reads MDHEN; CDR2 reads SYDVKM. The CDR3 totals 15 residues. With 3 bases removed from V and 2 bases from J, the gap between germline ends came to 10 bases. The CDR3 region has the DNA TGTGCCAGCAGTTTGGGCGGGGCCAACACCGGGGAGCTGTTTTTT. It yields the protein CASSLGGANTGELFF. Based on the CDR3 plus reference TRBV28 and TRBJ2-2, the full variable domain is DVKVTQSSRYLVKRTGEKVFLECVQDMDHENMFWYRQDPGLGLRLIYFSYDVKMKEKGDIPEGYSVSREKKERFSLILESASTNQTSMYLCASSLGGANTGELFFGEGSRLTVL.

The chain employs TRBV19 and TRBJ1-2, with TRBD1 identical over 8 bases. V was clipped by 7 bases and J by 6 bases; unmatched bases: 16. There are 16 residues in the CDR3. The germline CDR1 and CDR2 sequences are LNHDA and SQIVND (reference sequence). The CDR3: CASINSGTGLGDGYTF. CDR3 nucleotide sequence: TGTGCCAGTATCAATTCTGGGACAGGCCTTGGGGATGGCTACACCTTC. The variable domain in full, with the rest retrieved from reference TRBV19 and TRBJ1-2, is DGGITQSPKYLFRKEGQNVTLSCEQNLNHDAMYWYRQDPGQGLRLIYYSQIVNDFQKGDIAEGYSVSREKKESFPLTVTSAQKNPTAFYLCASINSGTGLGDGYTFGSGTRLTVV.

The V and J genes are TRBV10-3 and TRBJ2-2; 14 bases agree with TRBD2. Looked up from germline, CDR1 is ENHRY and CDR2 is SYGVKD. The CDR3 consists of 20 residues. Trimming took 5 bases from V and 2 from J; bases not matched to a gene: 13. In DNA form, the CDR3 reads TGTGCCATCAGTCCTTTACTCAGGACTAGCGGGAGGTTTAACACCGGGGAGCTGTTTTTT. This encodes CAISPLLRTSGRFNTGELFF.

The chain joins TRBV10-3 to TRBJ1-1; 8 nucleotides align to TRBD1. The CDR3 has 16 residues. Trimming at V came to 6 bases and at J to 0 bases, leaving 9 bases not matched to a gene. CDR1 and CDR2 from the germline V gene are ENHRY and SYGVKD. The CDR3 loop reads CAIRPWTGQLNTEAFF. Here the CDR3 DNA reads TGTGCCATCAGGCCCTGGACAGGGCAATTGAACACTGAAGCTTTCTTT.

V is TRBV7-9 and J is TRBJ2-1, with 10 bases fitting TRBD2. Germline CDR1 and CDR2: SEHNR and FQNEAQ (reference sequence). This CDR3 has 16 amino acids. The trim removed 5 bases at V and 2 bases at J, leaving 6 bases unmatched. CDR3 nucleotides: TGTGCCAGCAGCCCATCTCTAGCGGGAGCCTACAATGAGCAGTTCTTC. The encoded protein is CASSPSLAGAYNEQFF.

In DNA, the CDR3 is TGTGCCAGCTCACGAGCCTCCGGACAGAACACCGGGGAGCTGTTTTTT. Its protein product is CASSRASGQNTGELFF. This chain connects TRBV18 to TRBJ2-2; TRBD1 might be the D (5 bases). Germline V CDR1 and CDR2: KGHSH, LQKENI. The V end was cut by 4 bases, the J end by 1 base, with 13 bases between. This CDR3 contains 16 residues.

The gene calls are TRBV5-4 and TRBJ2-7, with 11 bases that match TRBD2. From germline, CDR1 is SGHNT and CDR2 YYREEE (reference sequence). This CDR3 spans 15 amino acids. V gave up 4 bases and J gave up 3 bases; unmatched junction bases: 6. CDR3 amino acids: CASSRTSGGYYEQYF. The CDR3 nucleotides are TGTGCCAGCAGCCGTACTAGCGGGGGCTACTACGAGCAGTACTTC.

The V gene is TRBV10-3, the J gene TRBJ2-3; D perhaps matches TRBD2 (5 bases). Trimming shortened V by 8 bases and J by 2 bases, and 11 bases separated the two germline ends. Per the germline V gene, CDR1 is ENHRY and CDR2 is SYGVKD. This CDR3 contains 13 residues. The CDR3 region has the DNA TGTGCCATCGCCGGGGAAACCACAGATACGCAGTATTTT. Residues: CAIAGETTDTQYF.

The chain uses TRBV7-8 and TRBJ2-1, with D possibly being TRBD2 (6 bases). Germline CDR1 reads SGHVS; CDR2 reads FQNEAQ. V shed 5 bases and J shed 10 bases, with 21 bases lying between them. This CDR3 is 15 amino acids long. Here the CDR3 DNA reads TGTGCCAGCAGCCGGAGGGACTCGTCCCTAGGGGAGCAGTTCTTC. This translates into CASSRRDSSLGEQFF.

The CDR3 sequence: CASSIGLSLETQYF. The DNA for the CDR3 is TGTGCCAGTAGTATAGGCCTTAGTTTAGAGACCCAGTACTTC. This chain links TRBV19 with TRBJ2-5; D not resolved. The CDR3 is 14 amino acids. CDR1 and CDR2 (germline): LNHDA, SQIVND (reference sequence). Trimming stripped 1 base from V and 4 bases from J, with 10 bases between. Full variable domain (outside the CDR3, taken from reference TRBV19 and TRBJ2-5): DGGITQSPKYLFRKEGQNVTLSCEQNLNHDAMYWYRQDPGQGLRLIYYSQIVNDFQKGDIAEGYSVSREKKESFPLTVTSAQKNPTAFYLCASSIGLSLETQYFGPGTRLLVL.

The chain links TRBV6-1 to TRBJ1-6; 12 bases agree with TRBD1. Germline lookup yields CDR1 MNHNS and CDR2 SASEGT. V lost 4 bases to trimming and J lost 6 bases; unmatched junction nucleotides: 10. The CDR3 length is 18 residues. The CDR3 DNA follows: TGTGCCAGCAGTGGTCCCGGGACAGGGGGCAGAGCTAATTCACCCCTCCACTTT. This gives the protein CASSGPGTGGRANSPLHF.

This chain uses TRBV7-9 with TRBJ2-2, with 9 nucleotides matching TRBD2. The V gene's germline CDR1 is SEHNR and CDR2 FQNEAQ (reference sequence). This CDR3 comprises 16 residues. J lost 2 bases, V lost 6 bases, and 7 bases had no gene match. In DNA, the CDR3 is TGTGCCAGCAGTTCACGACTAGCGGAAAACACCGGGGAGCTGTTTTTT. Amino acid sequence: CASSSRLAENTGELFF.

The chain recombines TRBV5-6 with TRBJ2-2; D is possibly TRBD2 (5 bases). Germline V gene lookup returns CDR1 SGHDT and CDR2 YYEEEE. V was pared by 0 bases and J by 1 base, with 7 bases between. The CDR3 covers 15 residues. This chain's CDR3 is CASSLDGMNTGELFF. The CDR3 coding sequence is TGTGCCAGCAGCTTGGACGGGATGAACACCGGGGAGCTGTTTTTT.

This chain links TRBV7-2 with TRBJ2-7; the match to TRBD1 covers 8 bases. This CDR3 spans 11 amino acids. Germline-derived CDR1 and CDR2 are SGHTA and FQGNSA. Trimming cost V 5 bases and J 6 bases; bases outside gene matches: 0. This CDR3 is CASSDRGEQYF. DNA of the CDR3: TGTGCCAGCAGCGACAGGGGCGAGCAGTACTTC. Based on the CDR3 plus reference TRBV7-2 and TRBJ2-7, the full variable domain is GAGVSQSPSNKVTEKGKDVELRCDPISGHTALYWYRQSLGQGLEFLIYFQGNSAPDKSGLPSDRFSAERTGGSVSTLTIQRTQQEDSAVYLCASSDRGEQYFGPGTRLTVT.

This chain joins TRBV18 and TRBJ2-1, with 8 bases that match TRBD2. CDR1 KGHSH and CDR2 LQKENI come from the germline V gene. The CDR3 contains 15 residues. The V and J ends lost 3 bases and 10 bases, in that order; junction bases with no gene match: 11. The CDR3 DNA is TGTGCCAGCTCACCTTTAGCGGGATCGTGGCAGGAGCAGTTCTTC. It specifies CASSPLAGSWQEQFF.

The V call is TRBV4-1, the J call TRBJ2-1; D might be TRBD2 (6 bases). This CDR3 comprises 15 residues. Trimming shortened V by 1 base and J by 8 bases, and 15 bases separated the two germline ends. Per germline, CDR1 MGHRA and CDR2 YSYEKL. CDR3 DNA sequence: TGCGCCAGCAGCCAAGGGGGACTGACTAGGGATGAGCAGTTCTTC. This gives the protein CASSQGGLTRDEQFF.

The chain links TRBV28 to TRBJ1-2, with 7 bases aligning to TRBD1. The CDR3 has 15 amino acids. The junction had 15 bases not matched to a gene; V was cut back by 10 bases and J by 4 bases. CDR1 and CDR2 (germline): MDHEN, SYDVKM. CDR3 in DNA: TGTGCCAACCTAAGGGACAGAGGTTCCGTCTATGGCTACACCTTC. Residues: CANLRDRGSVYGYTF.

This sequence joins TRBV28 and TRBJ2-5; 11 nucleotides align to TRBD2. In germline, CDR1 is MDHEN, CDR2 SYDVKM. The V gene end was trimmed by 3 bases and the J gene end by 4 bases; junction bases not matched to a gene: 7. This CDR3 contains 16 residues. The CDR3 sequence is CASSLLTSGSGETQYF. In DNA, the CDR3 is TGTGCCAGCAGTTTGCTTACTAGCGGGAGTGGAGAGACCCAGTACTTC.

This clone was detected only once. The V call is TRBV29-1, the J call TRBJ1-1; D unresolved. Trimming left V 2 bases short and J 7 bases short, with 11 bases between. Germline V CDR1 and CDR2: SQVTM, ANQGSEA. The length of the CDR3 is 12 residues. This chain's CDR3 is CSVESTEVEAFF. CDR3 DNA: TGCAGCGTTGAATCTACGGAGGTTGAAGCTTTCTTT.

CDR3 coding DNA: TGTGCCAGCTCACCAGTGACAGCCACCGGGGAGCTGTTTTTT. This gives the protein CASSPVTATGELFF. The V and J genes are TRBV18 and TRBJ2-2; TRBD1 is a possible D gene (5 bases). V lost 2 bases and J 4 bases, leaving 8 bases between the germline ends. The germline gives CDR1 KGHSH, CDR2 LQKENI. The CDR3 sequence is 14 residues long. Filled out from reference TRBV18 and TRBJ2-2, the complete variable domain reads NAGVMQNPRHLVRRRGQEARLRCSPMKGHSHVYWYRQLPEEGLKFMVYLQKENIIDESGMPKERFSAEFPKEGPSILRIQQVVRGDSAAYFCASSPVTATGELFFGEGSRLTVL.